The 19 T cell receptor beta chains reported below all come from one sample, sequenced in a study of cytomegalovirus exposure and HLA in healthy donors. Assay used: immunoSEQ multiplex PCR; TCRdb lists only in-frame clones, some missing. The sample comprises approximately 170,000 clones, over 80% of which are singletons, and over 2% rests with the top ten. The sequenced sample was PBMCs. All receptors derive from a man aged 30 to 45 in good health and CMV-seropositive.

This clone appeared a single time. The genes are TRBV27 and TRBJ2-3; 10 bases align to TRBD2. V lost 6 bases, J lost 4 bases, and 7 bases stayed unmatched. Per germline, CDR1 MNHEY and CDR2 SMNVEV (reference sequence). CDR3 length: 15 amino acids. CDR3 DNA sequence: TGTGCCAGCAGCCGGAGCGGGGGGGCATCAGATACGCAGTATTTT. Its protein is CASSRSGGASDTQYF.

This clone showed up just once. This CDR3 reads CASSLTPSGDTQYF. CDR3 DNA sequence: TGTGCCAGCAGCCTCACCCCTTCGGGAGATACGCAGTATTTT. The V and J genes are TRBV9 and TRBJ2-3; D remains ambiguous. This CDR3 region has 14 residues. Germline lookup yields CDR1 SGDLS and CDR2 YYNGEE. Trimming left V 4 bases short and J 5 bases short, with 14 bases between.

This clone was counted between two and nine times. The rearrangement uses TRBV6-4 and TRBJ2-2; 9 bases line up with TRBD2. V was clipped by 6 bases and J by 2 bases; unmatched bases: 13. The CDR3 loop spans 18 amino acids. The germline CDR1 and CDR2 sequences are MRHNA and SNTAGT. CDR3 protein: CASRPLAGANLNTGELFF. CDR3 bases: TGTGCCAGCAGGCCCTTAGCGGGGGCCAACTTAAACACCGGGGAGCTGTTTTTT.

This clone came up once. This chain joins TRBV6-5 and TRBJ2-1, with D maybe TRBD1 (5 bases). CDR3 length: 15 amino acids. V gave up 0 bases and J gave up 7 bases, with 13 bases separating them. Germline CDR1 reads MNHEY; CDR2 reads SVGAGI. For the CDR3, the DNA is TGTGCCAGCAGTTACTCAATTCAGGGAATGAATGAGCAGTTCTTC. It translates to CASSYSIQGMNEQFF.

The chain links TRBV21-1 to TRBJ1-4; the table calls TRBD1, which could not be checked here. TRBV21-1 is deemed a pseudogene. The CDR3 loop spans 15 amino acids. The CDR3 spells CASSKPGTRNEKLFF. CDR3 sequence (DNA): TGTGCCAGCAGCAAACCCGGGACAAGGAATGAAAAACTGTTTTTT.

V gene TRBV29-1 combines with J gene TRBJ2-5; 8 bases map to TRBD2. Trimming at V came to 6 bases and at J to 7 bases, leaving 4 bases not matched to a gene. The CDR3 runs 11 residues. Germline V CDR1 and CDR2: SQVTM, ANQGSEA. The CDR3 region is CSVDRGGTQYF. DNA for the CDR3: TGCAGCGTCGATCGGGGGGGGACCCAGTACTTC.

CDR3 amino acids: CASSREAGHTDTQYF. CDR3 coding DNA: TGCGCCAGCAGCCGGGAAGCGGGGCACACAGATACGCAGTATTTT. This rearrangement joins TRBV4-3 to TRBJ2-3; 7 bases fit TRBD2. Germline CDR1 and CDR2: LGHNA and YSLEER. The CDR3 runs 15 residues. V shed 4 bases, J shed 2 bases, and the junction held 6 bases outside the gene matches.

The sample holds a few counts of this clone. The rearrangement uses TRBV6-4 and TRBJ2-3; 8 bases are shared with TRBD1. V trimming: 0 bases; J trimming: 4 bases; junction bases outside the gene matches: 0. Looked up from germline, CDR1 is MRHNA and CDR2 is SNTAGT. CDR3 size: 14 residues. CDR3 loop: CASSDSTGADTQYF. In DNA, the CDR3 is TGTGCCAGCAGTGACTCGACAGGGGCAGATACGCAGTATTTT.

This clone was counted a single time. This chain uses TRBV2 with TRBJ2-7; TRBD2 agrees at 8 bases. The junction had 4 bases not matched to a gene; V was cut back by 6 bases and J by 3 bases. From germline, CDR1 is SNHLY and CDR2 FYNNEI. CDR3 length equals 13 residues. The CDR3 is CASSGGVLYEQYF. The CDR3 DNA sequence: TGTGCCAGCAGCGGGGGGGTCCTCTACGAGCAGTACTTC. The whole variable domain, filled in from reference TRBV2 and TRBJ2-7, reads EPEVTQTPSHQVTQMGQEVILRCVPISNHLYFYWYRQILGQKVEFLVSFYNNEISEKSEIFDDQFSVERPDGSNFTLKIRSTKLEDSAMYFCASSGGVLYEQYFGPGTRLTVT.

V gene TRBV19 combines with J gene TRBJ1-1; D is ambiguous. Trimming left V 7 bases short and J 5 bases short, with 8 bases between. Germline CDR1 reads LNHDA; CDR2 reads SQIVND (reference sequence). The CDR3 extends over 11 amino acids. CDR3: CASTRWTEAFF. In nucleotides, the CDR3 is TGTGCCAGTACCCGGTGGACTGAAGCTTTCTTT.

V is TRBV25-1 and J is TRBJ1-6; no definite D call. This CDR3 comprises 13 residues. Deletions cut 4 bases from V and 8 bases from J, with 9 bases between. Germline V CDR1 and CDR2: MGHDK, SYGVNS. For the CDR3, the DNA is TGTGCCAGCAGTGCCCCCCCCGATTCACCCCTCCACTTT. It translates to CASSAPPDSPLHF.

This chain uses TRBV9 with TRBJ1-6; 9 positions agree with TRBD1. Per the germline V gene, CDR1 is SGDLS and CDR2 is YYNGEE. The J segment lost 7 bases and the V segment lost 3 bases, leaving 8 bases of the junction unmatched. The CDR3 extends over 16 amino acids. CDR3 sequence (DNA): TGTGCCAGCAGCGCCGGATGGACAGGGGAGAATTCACCCCTCCACTTT. Translation: CASSAGWTGENSPLHF.

The sample holds a few counts of this clone. The chain links TRBV7-9 to TRBJ1-5; D is unclear. The ends were cut back, 1 base at V and 5 bases at J, with 9 bases in the middle. The V gene's germline CDR1 is SEHNR and CDR2 FQNEAQ (reference sequence). The CDR3 sequence is 14 residues long. In DNA form, the CDR3 reads TGTGCCAGCAGCTTAGGGGCGGGCGATCAGCCCCAGCATTTT. Protein: CASSLGAGDQPQHF.

The V gene is TRBV7-2, the J gene TRBJ2-7, with D possibly being TRBD2 (5 bases). The CDR3 runs to 14 residues. CDR1 is SGHTA, CDR2 FQGNSA, per germline. V gave up 1 base and J gave up 3 bases, with 10 bases separating them. DNA of the CDR3: TGTGCCAGCAGCTTAGTTTTTGAGGGCTACGAGCAGTACTTC. Its protein is CASSLVFEGYEQYF.

The chain has TRBV5-4 and TRBJ2-3; 9 nucleotides match TRBD1. With V trimmed by 1 base and J by 3 bases, 3 bases remained unmatched. Germline CDR1 is SGHNT and CDR2 is YYREEE (reference sequence). The CDR3 is 15 residues long. The CDR3 DNA follows: TGTGCCAGCAGCTTGCCCGGGACAGGGACAGATACGCAGTATTTT. As protein: CASSLPGTGTDTQYF.

The CDR3 region is CASSLRPSGGRETQYF. CDR3 bases: TGTGCCAGCAGCTTACGGCCCAGCGGGGGGCGAGAGACCCAGTACTTC. The chain couples TRBV11-3 to TRBJ2-5; 9 nucleotides match TRBD2. This CDR3 has 16 residues. The junction had 8 bases not matched to a gene; V was cut back by 2 bases and J by 4 bases. Per the germline V gene, CDR1 is SGHNT and CDR2 is YENEEA.

The rearrangement joins TRBV11-2 to TRBJ1-1; D perhaps matches TRBD1 (6 bases). V dropped 7 bases and J dropped 1 base, with 13 bases sitting between them. This CDR3 is built from 14 residues. Germline CDR1 is SGHAT and CDR2 is FQNNGV. CDR3 loop: CASNHREGNTEAFF. CDR3 sequence (DNA): TGTGCCAGCAACCACAGGGAGGGGAACACTGAAGCTTTCTTT.

In its sample, this clone was seen many times. The rearrangement joins TRBV2 to TRBJ2-3; 7 bases match TRBD1. Germline loops: CDR1 SNHLY, CDR2 FYNNEI. This CDR3 is built from 14 residues. J was trimmed by 2 bases and V by 11 bases; bases with no gene match: 10. CDR3 in DNA: TGTGCCGGGACCCCCGGGACAGACACAGATACGCAGTATTTT. Amino acid sequence: CAGTPGTDTDTQYF.

The table lists this clone with a count of one. The chain has TRBV11-3 and TRBJ2-2, with D possibly being TRBD1 (5 bases). The CDR3 is 15 amino acids. The germline V gene has CDR1 SGHNT and CDR2 YENEEA. V was pared by 3 bases and J by 1 base, with 9 bases between. The CDR3 sequence is CASSLGTGNTGELFF. CDR3 sequence (DNA): TGTGCCAGCAGCTTGGGAACAGGGAACACCGGGGAGCTGTTTTTT.